This TCR beta chain was sequenced during a study of cytomegalovirus exposure and HLA in healthy donors. Sequencing was performed with immunoSEQ multiplex PCR; in TCRdb, only in-frame clones are kept and a portion is missing. The table shows about 150,000 clones, with roughly 87% occurring only once. CDR1 and CDR2 from the germline V gene are LNHDA and SQIVND (reference sequence). V shed 8 bases and J shed 2 bases, with 19 bases lying between them. The CDR3 extends over 15 amino acids. The V and J genes are TRBV19 and TRBJ2-7, with D possibly being TRBD1 (6 bases). Source material: PBMCs. The sequence was obtained from a young man in good health and CMV-seropositive. The DNA of the CDR3 is TGTGCCAGTTCCCCATCTGACAGGTCAACCTACGAGCAGTACTTC. It yields the protein CASSPSDRSTYEQYF.